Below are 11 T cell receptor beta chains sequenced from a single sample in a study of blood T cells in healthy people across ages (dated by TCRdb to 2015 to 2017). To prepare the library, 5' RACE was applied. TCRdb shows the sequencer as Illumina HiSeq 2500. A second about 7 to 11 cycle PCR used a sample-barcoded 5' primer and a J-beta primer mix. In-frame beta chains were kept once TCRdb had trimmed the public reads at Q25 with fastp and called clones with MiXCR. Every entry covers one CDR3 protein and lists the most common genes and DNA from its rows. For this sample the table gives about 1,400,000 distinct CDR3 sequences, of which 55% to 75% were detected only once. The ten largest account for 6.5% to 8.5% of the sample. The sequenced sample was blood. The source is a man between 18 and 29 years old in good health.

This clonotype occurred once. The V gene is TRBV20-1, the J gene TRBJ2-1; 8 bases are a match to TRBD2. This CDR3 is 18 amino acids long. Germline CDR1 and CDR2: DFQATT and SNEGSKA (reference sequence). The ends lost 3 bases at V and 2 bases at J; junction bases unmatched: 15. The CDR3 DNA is TGCAGTGCTAGGAGCTCACTGGAAGCGGGGGCCACCTACAATGAGCAGTTCTTC. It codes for CSARSSLEAGATYNEQFF.

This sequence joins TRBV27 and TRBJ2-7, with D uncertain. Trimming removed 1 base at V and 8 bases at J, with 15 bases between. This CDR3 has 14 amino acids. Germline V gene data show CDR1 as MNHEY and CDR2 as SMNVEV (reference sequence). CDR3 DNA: TGTGCCAGCAGTTTATATAGAGCCTCTACGAAGCAGTACTTC. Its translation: CASSLYRASTKQYF.

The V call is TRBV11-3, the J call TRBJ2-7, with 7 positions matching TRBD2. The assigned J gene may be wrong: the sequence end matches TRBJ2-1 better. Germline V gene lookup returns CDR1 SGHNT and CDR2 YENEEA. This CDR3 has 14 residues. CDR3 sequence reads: CASSLGGDSYEQFF. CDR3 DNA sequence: TGTGCCAGCAGCTTGGGGGGGGACTCCTACGAGCAGTTCTTC.

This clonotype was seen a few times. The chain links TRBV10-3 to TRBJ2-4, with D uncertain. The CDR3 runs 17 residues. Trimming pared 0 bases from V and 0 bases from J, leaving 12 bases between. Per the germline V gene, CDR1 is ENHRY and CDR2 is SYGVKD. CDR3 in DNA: TGTGCCATCAGTGAGTCATTGGCGTCGCTAGCCAAAAACATTCAGTACTTC. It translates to CAISESLASLAKNIQYF.

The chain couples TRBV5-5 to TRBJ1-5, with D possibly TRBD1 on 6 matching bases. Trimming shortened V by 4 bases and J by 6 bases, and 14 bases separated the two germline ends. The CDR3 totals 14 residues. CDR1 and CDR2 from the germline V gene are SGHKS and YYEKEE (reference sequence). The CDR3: CASSPGQLTQPQHF. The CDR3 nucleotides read TGTGCCAGCAGCCCTGGACAGCTTACTCAGCCCCAGCATTTT.

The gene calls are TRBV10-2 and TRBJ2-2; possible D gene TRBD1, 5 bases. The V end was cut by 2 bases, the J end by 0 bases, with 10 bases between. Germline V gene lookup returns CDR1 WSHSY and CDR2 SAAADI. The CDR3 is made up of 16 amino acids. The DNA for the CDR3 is TGCGCCAGCAGTGAGAGGGGTCGGACGAACACCGGGGAGCTGTTTTTT. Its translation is CASSERGRTNTGELFF.

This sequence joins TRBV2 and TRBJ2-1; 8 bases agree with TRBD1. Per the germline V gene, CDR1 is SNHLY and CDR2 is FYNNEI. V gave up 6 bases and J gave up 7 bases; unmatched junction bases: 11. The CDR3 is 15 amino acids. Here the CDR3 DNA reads TGTGCCAGCAGACTTCCGGGACAGGCTCGAAATGAGCAGTTCTTC. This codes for CASRLPGQARNEQFF.

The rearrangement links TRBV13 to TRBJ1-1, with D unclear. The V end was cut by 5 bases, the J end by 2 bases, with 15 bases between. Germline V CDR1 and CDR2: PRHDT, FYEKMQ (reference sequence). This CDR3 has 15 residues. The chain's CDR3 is CASSEWQVLNTEAFF. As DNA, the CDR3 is TGTGCCAGCAGCGAGTGGCAGGTCCTCAACACTGAAGCTTTCTTT.

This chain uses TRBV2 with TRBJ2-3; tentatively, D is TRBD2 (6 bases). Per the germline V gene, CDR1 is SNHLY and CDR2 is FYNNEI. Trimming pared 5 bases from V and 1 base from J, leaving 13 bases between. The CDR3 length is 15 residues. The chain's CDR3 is CASSWAGLGTDTQYF. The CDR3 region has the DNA TGTGCCAGCAGTTGGGCGGGATTGGGCACAGATACGCAGTATTTT.

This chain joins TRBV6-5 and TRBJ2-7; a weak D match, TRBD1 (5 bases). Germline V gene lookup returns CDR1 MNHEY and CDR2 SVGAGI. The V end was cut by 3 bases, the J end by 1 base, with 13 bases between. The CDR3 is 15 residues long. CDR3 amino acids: CASSYGKTASYEQYF. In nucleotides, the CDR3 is TGTGCCAGCAGTTATGGGAAGACAGCTTCCTACGAGCAGTACTTC.

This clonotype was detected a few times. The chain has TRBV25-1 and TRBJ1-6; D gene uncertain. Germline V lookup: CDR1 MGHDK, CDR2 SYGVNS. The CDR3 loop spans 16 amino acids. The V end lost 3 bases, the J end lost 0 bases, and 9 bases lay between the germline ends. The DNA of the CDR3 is TGTGCCAGCAGTGATACCACCCACTCCTATAATTCACCCCTCCACTTT. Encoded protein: CASSDTTHSYNSPLHF. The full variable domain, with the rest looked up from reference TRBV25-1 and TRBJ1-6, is EADIYQTPRYLVIGTGKKITLECSQTMGHDKMYWYQQDPGMELHLIHYSYGVNSTEKGDLSSESTVSRIRTEHFPLTLESARPSHTSQYLCASSDTTHSYNSPLHFGNGTRLTVT.